Below, 6 T cell receptor beta chains from the same sample are listed, as sequenced in a study of blood T cell repertoires in COVID-19. The method was immunoSEQ multiplex PCR; TCRdb's version includes in-frame clones alone and lacks a portion of them. Among around 220,000 clones listed, approximately 79% were seen once. The sample was peripheral blood. These receptors were collected from a woman aged 40-49 years with active or convalescent COVID-19.

V gene TRBV5-5 combines with J gene TRBJ1-2; no reliable D call. This CDR3 comprises 12 residues. Trimming took 1 base from V and 4 from J, leaving 5 bases between them. Germline CDR1 is SGHKS and CDR2 is YYEKEE (reference sequence). CDR3 amino acids: CASSLPSYGYTF. The CDR3 DNA sequence: TGTGCCAGCAGCTTGCCGTCCTATGGCTACACCTTC. Filled out from reference TRBV5-5 and TRBJ1-2, the complete variable domain reads DAGVTQSPTHLIKTRGQQVTLRCSPISGHKSVSWYQQVLGQGPQFIFQYYEKEERGRGNFPDRFSARQFPNYSSELNVNALLLGDSALYLCASSLPSYGYTFGSGTRLTVV.

The chain combines TRBV4-2 with TRBJ2-2; 8 bases map to TRBD2. V dropped 1 base and J dropped 3; count of bases not matched to a gene: 16. The CDR3 is 20 residues long. Per germline, CDR1 LGHNA and CDR2 YNFKEQ. CDR3: CASSQGFRTSYSGDTGELFF. CDR3 DNA sequence: TGTGCCAGCAGCCAAGGTTTTCGGACTAGCTATTCAGGAGACACCGGGGAGCTGTTTTTT.

The chain employs TRBV28 and TRBJ1-2; possible D gene TRBD1, 5 bases. The V gene's germline CDR1 is MDHEN and CDR2 SYDVKM. CDR3 length: 13 amino acids. Trimming removed 6 bases at V and 4 bases at J, with 12 bases between. CDR3 DNA: TGTGCCAGCAGCGTAGACAGTCCCTATGGCTACACCTTC. Translating gives CASSVDSPYGYTF.

The chain joins TRBV28 to TRBJ2-3; possibly TRBD1 for D (6 bases). Trimming cost V 5 bases and J 2 bases, with 17 bases left between them. The CDR3 extends over 16 amino acids. Germline CDR1 reads MDHEN; CDR2 reads SYDVKM. The CDR3, as DNA: TGTGCCAGCAGTCCGCATACGGGACAAAACACAGATACGCAGTATTTT. Amino acids: CASSPHTGQNTDTQYF. The full variable domain, its missing parts supplied by reference TRBV28 and TRBJ2-3, is DVKVTQSSRYLVKRTGEKVFLECVQDMDHENMFWYRQDPGLGLRLIYFSYDVKMKEKGDIPEGYSVSREKKERFSLILESASTNQTSMYLCASSPHTGQNTDTQYFGPGTRLTVL.

V and J are TRBV2 and TRBJ1-5; no firm D call. Germline CDR1 and CDR2: SNHLY and FYNNEI. V lost 3 bases and J lost 7, with 7 bases in between. The CDR3 covers 12 residues. In DNA, the CDR3 is TGTGCCAGCAGTGATCATGAGCAGCCCCAGCATTTT. It is translated as CASSDHEQPQHF.

This CDR3 is CASSPLRGANVLTF. The CDR3 DNA reads as TGTGCCAGCAGCCCCCTACGTGGGGCCAACGTCCTGACTTTC. The V and J genes are TRBV7-2 and TRBJ2-6; D not certain. V lost 5 bases to trimming and J lost 3 bases, with 8 bases between them. The CDR3 runs 14 residues. CDR1 and CDR2 from the germline V gene are SGHTA and FQGNSA.